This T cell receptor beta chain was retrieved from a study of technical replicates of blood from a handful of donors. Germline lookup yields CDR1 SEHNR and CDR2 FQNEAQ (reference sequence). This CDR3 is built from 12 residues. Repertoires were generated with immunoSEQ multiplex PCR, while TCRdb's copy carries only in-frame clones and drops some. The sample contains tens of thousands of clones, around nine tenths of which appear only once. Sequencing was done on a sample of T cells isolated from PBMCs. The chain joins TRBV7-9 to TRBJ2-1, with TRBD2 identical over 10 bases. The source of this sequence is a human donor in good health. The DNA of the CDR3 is TGTGGTGCTAGCGGGGGAATCAATGAGCAGTTCTTC. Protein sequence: CGASGGINEQFF.